A selection of T cell receptor beta chains follows, all from one sample in a study of T cell responses to AZD1222 COVID-19 vaccine. Profiling relied on immunoSEQ multiplex PCR, and the TCRdb table lists in-frame clones only, not all of them. This sample has 160,000 or so clones; approximately 94% occur once, and the top ten carry approximately 5.5%. This material consisted of peripheral blood, taken 28 days after the second AZD1222 dose. These receptors came from an adult who received the AZD1222 COVID-19 vaccine. CDR3s include the opening cysteine and the closing phenylalanine or tryptophan. Fields, in order: D gene, clone size, J gene, V gene, CDR3 DNA, CDR3 protein. D genes are given only for firm matches. The size entry is marked missing in some rows and otherwise reads once, few, many or a size class.

. . TRBJ1-1 TRBV2 TGTGCCAGCCGGAGCCCGGGGAGACACACTGAAGCTTTCTTT CASRSPGRHTEAFF
TRBD2 . TRBJ2-1 TRBV19 TGTGCCAGTAGCTTAGCGGGAGTAGTCCATGAGCAGTTCTTC CASSLAGVVHEQFF
. . TRBJ1-5 TRBV21-1 TGTGCCAGCAGCACTATGGGGCAGGGAGGGTATATTCAGCCCCAGCATTTT CASSTMGQGGYIQPQHF
. . TRBJ1-2 TRBV6-1 TGTGCCAGCAGTGAAGGGGGGACCTTTTATGGCTACACCTTC CASSEGGTFYGYTF
. . TRBJ2-2 TRBV6-2/TRBV6-3 TGTGCCAGCAGTTACGCCGGGGCGGGCGGGGAGCTGTTTTTT CASSYAGAGGELFF
. . TRBJ2-7 TRBV20-1 TGCAGTGCTGATGGATACTACGAGCAGTACTTC CSADGYYEQYF
. . TRBJ2-1 TRBV18 TGTGCCAGCTCACCATCACTGGGGGCCAATGAGCAGTTCTTC CASSPSLGANEQFF
. . TRBJ1-2 TRBV29-1 TGCAGCGTTGGGATTTCGTCGGATTATGGCTACACCTTC CSVGISSDYGYTF
. . TRBJ2-7 TRBV14 TGTGCCAGCAGCCAATCTCCGCTGTACGAGCAGTACTTC CASSQSPLYEQYF
TRBD2 . TRBJ2-1 TRBV11-3 TGTGCCAGCAGCCTTACTAGCGGGGACAATGAGCAGTTCTTC CASSLTSGDNEQFF
. . TRBJ2-1 TRBV7-9 TGTGCCAGCAGCTACAGGGTTACTAGCTACAATGAGCAGTTCTTC CASSYRVTSYNEQFF
TRBD1 . TRBJ1-6 TRBV18 TGTGCCAGCTCGGACAGGGGTATTTTTTCACCCCTCCACTTT CASSDRGIFSPLHF
. . TRBJ2-2 TRBV7-9 TGTGCCAGCAGCTTAATCGGGACCGGGGAGCTGTTTTTT CASSLIGTGELFF
. . TRBJ1-1 TRBV14 TGTGCCAGCAGCCAAGTGAACACTGAAGCTTTCTTT CASSQVNTEAFF
TRBD1 . TRBJ2-1 TRBV7-6 TGTGCCAGCAGCTTAGTCCCTACAGGGGGGTTTTACAATGAGCAGTTCTTC CASSLVPTGGFYNEQFF
. . TRBJ2-7 TRBV12-3/TRBV12-4 TGTGCCAGCAGGGACCCGGGGCTGCGCGAGCAGTACTTC CASRDPGLREQYF
. . TRBJ2-5 TRBV14 TGTGCCAGCAGCCAAAAGGGGGTATGGTACCAAGAGACCCAGTACTTC CASSQKGVWYQETQYF
. . TRBJ2-3 TRBV11-2 TGTGCCAGCAGTTGGCCCCCCGGGCAGGGCGTTTTCACAGATACGCAGTATTTT CASSWPPGQGVFTDTQYF
. . TRBJ1-5 TRBV6-2/TRBV6-3 TGTGCCAGCAGCCCCGGGATTTACAATCAGCCCCAGCATTTT CASSPGIYNQPQHF
. once TRBJ1-2 TRBV12-3/TRBV12-4 TGTGCCAGCAGTTTCCGGCGTCCCTATGGCTACACCTTC CASSFRRPYGYTF
TRBD1 . TRBJ1-1 TRBV27 TGTGCCAGCAGTTTATCGGGGACAGGGGGGACTGAAGCTTTCTTT CASSLSGTGGTEAFF
TRBD1 . TRBJ1-1 TRBV25-1 TGTGCCAGCAGTGTCACAGGGGGCAAAACTGAAGCTTTCTTT CASSVTGGKTEAFF
TRBD1 . TRBJ2-1 TRBV5-1 TGCGCCAGCAGCGCCTACAGGGGGAGGTACAATGAGCAGTTCTTC CASSAYRGRYNEQFF
TRBD2 . TRBJ2-7 TRBV4-2 TGTGCCAGCAGCCAAGTAGGGCTAGCGGGATTGGTCCCCTACGAGCAGTACTTC CASSQVGLAGLVPYEQYF
TRBD1 . TRBJ2-3 TRBV19 TGTGCCAGTAAACAGGGGGTGGTTACAGATACGCAGTATTTT CASKQGVVTDTQYF
. . TRBJ1-2 TRBV4-1 TGCGCCAGCAGCCCAGACGCCGGAGGGGCGGCTAACTATGGCTACACCTTC CASSPDAGGAANYGYTF
. . TRBJ1-2 TRBV28 TGTGCCAGCAGTAAGTCAGGGCAACTTTACTATGGCTACACCTTC CASSKSGQLYYGYTF
TRBD2 . TRBJ2-5 TRBV2 TGTGCCAGCAGCCCCTTCGGGAGGAGCCAAGAGACCCAGTACTTC CASSPFGRSQETQYF
TRBD2 . TRBJ2-1 TRBV3-1/TRBV3-2 TGTGCCAGCAGCCCCAGCGGGAGCTCCTACAATGAGCAGTTCTTC CASSPSGSSYNEQFF
. . TRBJ2-3 TRBV6-5 TGTGCCAGCGCCCGATCGGAGTCGCCAGATACGCAGTATTTT CASARSESPDTQYF
. . TRBJ1-2 TRBV19 TGTGCCAGTATGGATTTACCTAACTATGGCTACACCTTC CASMDLPNYGYTF
. . TRBJ1-2 TRBV9 TGTGCCAGCAGCCCCAGCGGCAGACGGACCGCTAACTATGGCTACACCTTC CASSPSGRRTANYGYTF
. . TRBJ1-1 TRBV4-1 TGCGCCAGCAGCCAAGCCCTGGGGATGGTGGCTTTCTTT CASSQALGMVAFF
TRBD1 once TRBJ1-6 TRBV15 TGTGCCACCAGCAGAGATCGCCCAGGGGGATCACCCCTCCACTTT CATSRDRPGGSPLHF
. once TRBJ2-1 TRBV9 TGTGCCAGCAGCACAGGGGCGGGAATTTACAATGAGCAGTTCTTC CASSTGAGIYNEQFF
. . TRBJ2-1 TRBV3-1/TRBV3-2 TGTGCCTCTTTGAGGACCCCTCCTTTCAATGAGCAGTTCTTC CASLRTPPFNEQFF
TRBD2 . TRBJ2-1 TRBV5-4 TGTGCCAGCAGCTCAACTAGCGGGAGGGTTTCCTCCTACAATGAGCAGTTCTTC CASSSTSGRVSSYNEQFF
TRBD2 . TRBJ2-7 TRBV7-2 TGTGCCAGCAGCTTGAAGACTAGCGGGAGTTACGAGCAGTACTTC CASSLKTSGSYEQYF
. . TRBJ2-1 TRBV20-1 TGCAGTGCTAGAAGCAATGAGCAGTTCTTC CSARSNEQFF
. . TRBJ1-1 TRBV7-9 TGTGCCAGCAGCTCACCCCCGGGGGGCCGGGCTGAAGCTTTCTTT CASSSPPGGRAEAFF
. . TRBJ2-5 TRBV18 TGTGCCAGCTCAGCGATTCAGGGGCTGAGCAGTTTCCAAGAGACCCAGTACTTC CASSAIQGLSSFQETQYF
. . TRBJ1-3 TRBV2 TGTGCCAGCAGAGGGGGGGACCTCACGGGGCACACCATATATTTT CASRGGDLTGHTIYF